This T cell receptor beta chain was captured in a study of T-cell memory formation after mild COVID-19 (TCRdb year 2021). About the full investigation: TCR sequence clusters from the two donors were largely donor specific. In a couple of donors, T-cell clones that expanded and contracted after mild COVID-19 were followed by sequencing TCRalpha and TCRbeta repertoires longitudinally. Two young, previously healthy adult volunteers, one female and one male, were included in the cohort. What the research found in general, with its limitations: From day 15 to 85, contracting clones showed balanced CD4/CD8 phenotypes, whereas a second wave of clones that expanded from day 15 to 37 leaned towards CD4+. Contracting CD4+ clones appeared mostly in the CM and EM memory subsets, whereas CD8+ clones were enriched in EMRA. The second-wave clones that peaked on day 37 were not confirmed to be SARS-CoV-2 specific. The detection of some responding clones in pre-infection memory suggests that pre-existing cross-reactive memory T cells joined the SARS-CoV-2 response. Only two mild cases were covered in the study, and larger cohorts including severe cases with pre-infection samples were considered necessary.

Ficoll-Paque density gradient centrifugation was the method used to isolate PBMCs. This clonotype was seen a handful of times. The antigen it recognizes is unknown. Base qualities were left out, and no much larger clone turns up one base away. Instrument on record: Illumina NovaSeq 6000. TCRalpha and TCRbeta cDNA libraries were built by 5'RACE with constant-segment primers, adding sample barcodes and unique molecular identifiers. RNA was extracted from every sample with Trizol reagent. The libraries were amplified in two PCR steps, and the second step added a second sample barcode and Illumina TruSeq adapters. The libraries were sequenced on an Illumina NovaSeq using 2 x 150 bp paired-end reads. The paper's data handling went like this. The reads were demultiplexed and collapsed into UMI-guided consensus sequences using migec v1.2.7. Using mixcr v2.1.11, UMI consensuses were aligned to TRA and TRB V and J templates and then assembled into clonotypes. A clonotype was counted as expanded or contracted only when both edgeR and NoisET called the clonotype significant, with the noise models trained on biological replicates. For edgeR calls, the thresholds were a false discovery rate-adjusted p below 0.01 and a log2 fold-change of 1. As an exploratory analysis of dynamics, max-normalized trajectories of the 1000 most abundant clonotypes were examined by PCA with hierarchical clustering. Each responding clone was given a CD4 or CD8 phenotype based on the CD4+ and CD8+ repertoires, which had been sequenced separately. Through fastp at Q25 and MiXCR, TCRdb rebuilt clones from the public reads, retaining in-frame beta chains. Each CDR3 protein appears once, grouped with its most common genes and DNA. The V and J calls reflect TCRdb's pipeline rather than the authors' work. In this sample the table shows 550,000 to 700,000 distinct CDR3 sequences, roughly a sixth of which occur a single time. The biggest ten clones account for approximately 8.1% of the sample.

Sequenced sample: PBMCs or a T cell subset sorted from them (not recorded which). The sequence came from an adult woman who had mild COVID-19 (a few samples of this study predate the infection). The sample titles of this study are shuffled in the database, so cell type and time point are left out; the donor was told from shared clones.

The CDR3 in this case is CASSLGRVGNEQFF. The DNA sequence reads TGCGCCAGCAGCTTGGGTAGGGTTGGCAATGAGCAGTTCTTC. The sequence links TRBV5-1 to TRBJ2-1; a confident D gene designation cannot be given. V loses 0 bases of germline sequence and J loses 6 bases, and the interval between the two ends is 10 bases. The CDR3 covers 14 residues, taking in both the cysteine and the phenylalanine. The DNA shown is the 42-base CDR3, in frame from base 1. Sequences SGHRS (CDR1) and YFSETQ (CDR2) are obtained from the germline V gene.